The 25 T cell receptor beta chains given below trace back to one sample, sequenced in a study of neurological immune-mediated disorders. TCRdb processed the 5' RACE reads anew with MiXCR; each CDR3 protein has one entry. The sample contains about 80,000 distinct CDR3 sequences, about 5.6% of which appear only once. Regarding time point: longitudinal time-point 2. Specimen: PBMCs. All receptors derive from a woman in her sixties with multiple sclerosis.

Ten or more counts support this clonotype. The chain uses TRBV3-1 and TRBJ2-3, with D unclear. V was clipped by 4 bases and J by 4 bases, with 9 bases between them. The CDR3 runs 13 residues. Looked up from germline, CDR1 is LGHDT and CDR2 is YNNKEL (reference sequence). As DNA, the CDR3 is TGTGCCAGCAGCCTCCTGCGTTCAGATACGCAGTATTTT. It specifies CASSLLRSDTQYF.

This clonotype was found many times. This chain links TRBV2 with TRBJ1-4; D unclear. The CDR3 consists of 13 residues. The germline gives CDR1 SNHLY, CDR2 FYNNEI. The V end lost 7 bases, the J end lost 0 bases, and 6 bases lay between the germline ends. This CDR3 reads CASTVTTNEKLFF. DNA of the CDR3: TGTGCCAGCACAGTAACAACTAATGAAAAACTGTTTTTT.

This clonotype was picked up many times. CDR3 nucleotides: TGCGCCAGCCGGCCCGGCGCGGGACAGGCTCCCGGGGAGCAGTTCTTC. Its protein is CASRPGAGQAPGEQFF. This chain connects TRBV5-1 to TRBJ2-1, with 8 bases that match TRBD1. Per germline, CDR1 SGHRS and CDR2 YFSETQ. With 7 bases clipped from V and 10 bases from J, the junction kept 19 bases outside the gene matches. CDR3 length equals 16 residues.

This clonotype has at least ten counts. The chain is built from TRBV5-1 and TRBJ1-2; 7 bases match TRBD1. In germline, CDR1 is SGHRS, CDR2 YFSETQ. J gave up 1 base and V 4 bases, and 4 bases lay outside the gene matches. The CDR3 extends over 14 amino acids. CDR3 in DNA: TGCGCCAGCAGCAGCCGGGACAGTAACTATGGCTACACCTTC. Translating it yields CASSSRDSNYGYTF.

This clonotype was detected ten times or more. V gene TRBV5-5 combines with J gene TRBJ1-1; D call uncertain. The germline CDR1 and CDR2 sequences are SGHKS and YYEKEE (reference sequence). This CDR3 is 14 amino acids long. The V and J ends lost 0 bases and 2 bases respectively, with 8 bases between them. The CDR3 DNA is TGTGCCAGCAGCTTGGTTCACAGAAACACTGAAGCTTTCTTT. Amino acid sequence: CASSLVHRNTEAFF.

This clonotype was seen repeatedly, ten times or more. CDR3 region: CSVEGGTGDTGELFF. Here the CDR3 DNA reads TGCAGCGTTGAGGGAGGGACAGGGGACACCGGGGAGCTGTTTTTT. The chain joins TRBV29-1 to TRBJ2-2, with 10 positions matching TRBD1. Per the germline V gene, CDR1 is SQVTM and CDR2 is ANQGSEA. V lost 3 bases, J lost 3 bases, and 4 bases stayed unmatched. The length of the CDR3 is 15 residues.

The V and J genes are TRBV12-3 or TRBV12-4 and TRBJ1-1; 11 bases line up with TRBD1. With V trimmed by 6 bases and J by 11 bases, 14 bases remained unmatched. The CDR3 contains 15 residues. The CDR3 region is CASRPSGQGAIEAFF. DNA of the CDR3: TGTGCCAGCAGGCCTTCCGGACAGGGGGCAATTGAGGCTTTCTTT.

This clonotype was counted ten times or more. The rearrangement links TRBV7-8 to TRBJ1-5; a weak D match, TRBD1 (5 bases). The germline V gene has CDR1 SGHVS and CDR2 FQNEAQ. V shed 1 base and J shed 7 bases, with 11 bases lying between them. This CDR3 comprises 14 residues. In nucleotides, the CDR3 is TGTGCCAGCAGCTTAGATGGGGGGTCACAGCCCCAGCATTTT. Protein product: CASSLDGGSQPQHF.

This clonotype was observed at least ten times. The chain employs TRBV28 and TRBJ1-5; no definite D call. The V end lost 7 bases, the J end lost 3 bases, and 22 bases lay between the germline ends. The germline gives CDR1 MDHEN, CDR2 SYDVKM. This CDR3 is 17 amino acids long. Written as DNA, the CDR3 is TGTGCCAGCACCCCAAGAAGGACCGGCTCACTCAATCAGCCCCAGCATTTT. It translates to CASTPRRTGSLNQPQHF. Filled out from reference TRBV28 and TRBJ1-5, the complete variable domain reads DVKVTQSSRYLVKRTGEKVFLECVQDMDHENMFWYRQDPGLGLRLIYFSYDVKMKEKGDIPEGYSVSREKKERFSLILESASTNQTSMYLCASTPRRTGSLNQPQHFGDGTRLSIL.

This clonotype has ten or more counts. At one of its ends the junction is not consistent with the germline gene, which may arise from a read error. The V and J genes are TRBV5-1 and TRBJ2-2; tentative D call: TRBD2 (5 bases). Germline CDR1 SGHRS, CDR2 YFSETQ. The CDR3 totals 15 residues. CDR3 in amino acids: CASSLITSNTGKLFF. CDR3 bases: TGCGCCAGCAGCTTGATTACCTCGAACACCGGGAAGCTGTTTTTT. Filled out from reference TRBV5-1 and TRBJ2-2, the complete variable domain reads KAGVTQTPRYLIKTRGQQVTLSCSPISGHRSVSWYQQTPGQGLQFLFEYFSETQRNKGNFPGRFSGRQFSNSRSEMNVSTLELGDSALYLCASSLITSNTGKLFFGEGSRLTVL.

This clonotype was observed at least ten times. V is TRBV11-2 and J is TRBJ2-7; the match to TRBD1 covers 9 bases. CDR1 and CDR2 from the germline V gene are SGHAT and FQNNGV. The CDR3 totals 16 residues. Losses at the gene ends were 1 base for V and 5 bases for J; bases not matched to a gene: 9. DNA of the CDR3: TGTGCCAGCAGCTTAGGACCCGGGACAGGGACCCACGAGCAGTACTTC. Its translation is CASSLGPGTGTHEQYF.

This clonotype was detected ten times or more. The chain carries TRBV12-3 or TRBV12-4 and TRBJ2-3; D is unresolved. The V gene lost 5 bases and the J gene lost 3 bases, with 21 bases spanning the gap. The CDR3 is made up of 17 amino acids. CDR3 sequence reads: CASSPKFFGVVTDTQYF. As DNA, the CDR3 is TGTGCCAGCAGTCCGAAGTTCTTTGGAGTGGTAACAGATACGCAGTATTTT.

This clonotype was detected many times. This sequence joins TRBV7-9 and TRBJ1-1; no clear D. Per germline, CDR1 SEHNR and CDR2 FQNEAQ (reference sequence). The length of the CDR3 is 13 residues. V shed 5 bases and J shed 0 bases, with 7 bases lying between them. The CDR3 protein is CASSPSLNTEAFF. CDR3 coding DNA: TGTGCCAGCAGCCCTAGCTTGAACACTGAAGCTTTCTTT.

Comments on this clonotype: A much larger clone differs by one base, so this may be a read error. This chain connects TRBV7-2 to TRBJ2-3, with TRBD2 as a possible D gene (7 bases). V lost 3 bases and J lost 5, with 15 bases in between. The CDR3 extends over 15 amino acids. The V gene's germline CDR1 is SGHTA and CDR2 FQGNSA. The CDR3 coding sequence is TGTGCCAGCAGCTTGGAGGGGGGGCCGGGAGATACGCAGTATTTT. Translation gives CASSLEGGPGDTQYF.

The table lists this clonotype with many counts. This chain joins TRBV9 and TRBJ1-2, with no clear D. Germline V gives CDR1 SGDLS, CDR2 YYNGEE. V dropped 0 bases and J dropped 1 base, with 4 bases sitting between them. The CDR3 loop spans 13 amino acids. The CDR3, as DNA: TGTGCCAGCAGCGTAGCGTATAACTATGGCTACACCTTC. Its translation: CASSVAYNYGYTF.

This clonotype was detected many times. This chain joins TRBV5-1 and TRBJ2-7; the D call may be TRBD1 or TRBD2 (6 bases each). The CDR3 sequence is 15 residues long. Per germline, CDR1 SGHRS and CDR2 YFSETQ. With 4 bases removed from V and 2 bases from J, the gap between germline ends came to 16 bases. CDR3 coding DNA: TGCGCCAGCAGCCTGAGGGGGGCCGAAGCCTACGAGCAGTACTTC. Its translation: CASSLRGAEAYEQYF. Full variable domain (missing parts from reference TRBV5-1 and TRBJ2-7): KAGVTQTPRYLIKTRGQQVTLSCSPISGHRSVSWYQQTPGQGLQFLFEYFSETQRNKGNFPGRFSGRQFSNSRSEMNVSTLELGDSALYLCASSLRGAEAYEQYFGPGTRLTVT.

This clonotype occurred many times. The rearrangement links TRBV13 to TRBJ1-6; D is perhaps TRBD1 (5 bases). Germline assignment: CDR1 PRHDT and CDR2 FYEKMQ (reference sequence). V lost 5 bases, J lost 7 bases, and 15 bases lay in between. This CDR3 contains 15 residues. The chain's CDR3 is CASSLPQGNNSPLHF. Written as DNA, the CDR3 is TGTGCCAGCAGCCTCCCCCAGGGAAACAATTCACCCCTCCACTTT.

This clonotype has ten or more counts. This chain links TRBV7-2 with TRBJ2-7, with 11 bases identical to TRBD1. This CDR3 is 14 amino acids long. CDR1 and CDR2 from the germline V gene are SGHTA and FQGNSA. V lost 4 bases to trimming and J lost 5 bases; unmatched junction nucleotides: 4. The CDR3 here is CASSYGQGANEQYF. In DNA form, the CDR3 reads TGTGCCAGCAGCTACGGACAGGGGGCCAACGAGCAGTACTTC.

This clonotype appeared many times. The genes are TRBV24-1 and TRBJ2-5; TRBD1 aligns across 8 bases. Trimming at V came to 2 bases and at J to 5 bases, leaving 12 bases not matched to a gene. The CDR3 length is 17 residues. Germline assignment: CDR1 KGHDR and CDR2 SFDVKD. The CDR3, as DNA: TGTGCCACCAGTGATTCGGTAACAGGGGGTTTTCGCGAGACCCAGTACTTC. This codes for CATSDSVTGGFRETQYF.

This clonotype was detected a few times. The V call is TRBV6-1, the J call TRBJ1-1; maybe TRBD1 (5 bases). The CDR3 is made up of 14 amino acids. CDR1 and CDR2 from the germline V gene are MNHNS and SASEGT. V lost 5 bases and J 3 bases, leaving 13 bases between the germline ends. The CDR3 DNA follows: TGTGCCAGCAGTCCCTCCCTGGGGCACACTGAAGCTTTCTTT. Its translation: CASSPSLGHTEAFF.

The table lists this clonotype with many counts. The DNA of the CDR3 is TGCAGTGCTAGAGTCGAGGGGGCGGGGACTGAAGCTTTCTTT. Translated, it gives CSARVEGAGTEAFF. The rearrangement uses TRBV20-1 and TRBJ1-1; 7 positions match TRBD1. The CDR3 extends over 14 amino acids. Germline CDR1 and CDR2: DFQATT and SNEGSKA (reference sequence). The trim removed 1 base at V and 5 bases at J, leaving 7 bases unmatched.

This clonotype came up many times. J is TRBJ2-5 and V is TRBV5-1, with D perhaps being TRBD1 or TRBD2 (5 bases each). Looked up from germline, CDR1 is SGHRS and CDR2 is YFSETQ. The V end lost 4 bases, the J end lost 3 bases, and 13 bases lay between the germline ends. This CDR3 is built from 14 residues. CDR3 DNA sequence: TGCGCCAGCAGCGCAGGGAGTTGGAAAGAGACCCAGTACTTC. Protein sequence: CASSAGSWKETQYF.

At least ten counts were recorded for this clonotype. The V call is TRBV7-2, the J call TRBJ1-5; maybe TRBD1 (6 bases). CDR1 SGHTA and CDR2 FQGNSA come from the germline V gene. This CDR3 has 17 residues. V lost 1 base and J 1 base, leaving 14 bases between the germline ends. The CDR3 sequence is CASSLEGPQGSNQPQHF. The CDR3 DNA is TGTGCCAGCAGCTTAGAGGGCCCCCAGGGGAGCAATCAGCCCCAGCATTTT.

Ten or more counts support this clonotype. J is TRBJ1-1 and V is TRBV6-6; D remains unclear. CDR1 is MNHNY, CDR2 SVGAGI, per germline (reference sequence). Trimming left V 10 bases short and J 4 bases short, with 4 bases between. The CDR3 extends over 9 amino acids. In nucleotides, the CDR3 is TGTGCCACCTCCACTGAAGCTTTCTTT. The encoded protein is CATSTEAFF.

There are many counts of this clonotype. The rearrangement uses TRBV5-5 and TRBJ2-2, with D perhaps TRBD1 (6 bases). The CDR3 totals 15 residues. V lost 6 bases and J 2 bases, leaving 14 bases between the germline ends. Germline assignment: CDR1 SGHKS and CDR2 YYEKEE (reference sequence). The CDR3 region is CASTPRTDNTGELFF. CDR3 nucleotide sequence: TGTGCCAGCACCCCGCGGACAGATAACACCGGGGAGCTGTTTTTT.